Below are 7 T cell receptor beta chains sequenced from a single sample in a study of T cells in localized non-small cell lung cancer. Only in-frame clones appear in the TCRdb table, and some are missing; sequencing was by immunoSEQ multiplex PCR. This table holds about 31,000 clones, 94% found once. The material sequenced was peripheral blood, taken before any cancer treatment. These receptors were obtained from a woman aged 35 to 69 with stage I lung adenocarcinoma.

This chain connects TRBV19 to TRBJ2-2; TRBD1 matches at 9 bases. The CDR3 extends over 15 amino acids. V was pared by 5 bases and J by 1 base, with 2 bases of the junction left unmatched. The germline V gene has CDR1 LNHDA and CDR2 SQIVND (reference sequence). The DNA of the CDR3 is TGTGCCAGTAGTGTGGACAGGGGGAACACCGGGGAGCTGTTTTTT. Protein product: CASSVDRGNTGELFF.

The chain recombines TRBV5-8 with TRBJ2-3; 9 nucleotides match TRBD2. Looked up from germline, CDR1 is SGHTS and CDR2 is YDEGEE. J was trimmed by 1 base and V by 0 bases; bases with no gene match: 0. CDR3 length equals 15 residues. CDR3 sequence (DNA): TGTGCCAGCAGCTTGGGACTAGCGGGCACAGATACGCAGTATTTT. Translated: CASSLGLAGTDTQYF.

The chain combines TRBV19 with TRBJ1-5; TRBD1 aligns across 9 bases. This CDR3 is built from 14 residues. Germline CDR1 reads LNHDA; CDR2 reads SQIVND (reference sequence). The junction had 11 bases not matched to a gene; V was cut back by 10 bases and J by 7 bases. CDR3 region: CATSDRGRGQPQHF. CDR3 bases: TGTGCCACTTCGGACAGGGGCCGCGGGCAGCCCCAGCATTTT.

The V call is TRBV15, the J call TRBJ2-5, with 9 nucleotides matching TRBD1. CDR3 length: 19 residues. J gave up 6 bases and V 2 bases, and 19 bases lay outside the gene matches. Germline V CDR1 and CDR2: LNHNV, YYDKDF (reference sequence). The chain's CDR3 is CATSRQTTGGARGQQTQYF. The DNA of the CDR3 is TGTGCCACCAGCAGACAAACTACAGGGGGCGCGAGGGGTCAACAGACCCAGTACTTC.

The J gene is TRBJ2-7, the V gene TRBV27; the D call may be TRBD1 or TRBD2 (5 bases each). The CDR3 loop spans 12 amino acids. V lost 0 bases to trimming and J lost 6 bases, with 6 bases between them. Germline assignment: CDR1 MNHEY and CDR2 SMNVEV (reference sequence). Written as DNA, the CDR3 is TGTGCCAGCAGTTTATCGAGGGGCGAGCAGTACTTC. The encoded protein is CASSLSRGEQYF.

This chain links TRBV11-2 with TRBJ1-3, with 7 nucleotides matching TRBD1. The CDR3 runs to 16 residues. V trimming: 5 bases; J trimming: 5 bases; junction bases outside the gene matches: 12. Germline lookup yields CDR1 SGHAT and CDR2 FQNNGV. The CDR3, as DNA: TGTGCCAGCAGCGGGGACAGCCGAATCCCCCGAAACACCATATATTTT. It encodes CASSGDSRIPRNTIYF.

The chain carries TRBV19 and TRBJ2-7, with 8 bases aligning to TRBD2. This CDR3 is 16 amino acids long. In germline, CDR1 is LNHDA, CDR2 SQIVND (reference sequence). V was clipped by 4 bases and J by 0 bases; unmatched bases: 8. DNA of the CDR3: TGTGCCAGTAGTACACCAGCGGGAGAGCGCTCCTACGAGCAGTACTTC. Translation gives CASSTPAGERSYEQYF.